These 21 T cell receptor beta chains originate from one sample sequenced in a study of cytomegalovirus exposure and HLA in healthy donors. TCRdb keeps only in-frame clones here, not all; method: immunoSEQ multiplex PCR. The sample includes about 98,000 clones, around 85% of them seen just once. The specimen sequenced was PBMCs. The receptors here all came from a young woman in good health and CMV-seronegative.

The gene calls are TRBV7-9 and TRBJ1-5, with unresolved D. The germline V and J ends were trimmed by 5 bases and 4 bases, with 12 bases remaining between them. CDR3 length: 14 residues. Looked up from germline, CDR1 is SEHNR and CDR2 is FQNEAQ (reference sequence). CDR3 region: CASSAGMPNQPQHF. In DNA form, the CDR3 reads TGTGCCAGCAGCGCCGGGATGCCAAATCAGCCCCAGCATTTT.

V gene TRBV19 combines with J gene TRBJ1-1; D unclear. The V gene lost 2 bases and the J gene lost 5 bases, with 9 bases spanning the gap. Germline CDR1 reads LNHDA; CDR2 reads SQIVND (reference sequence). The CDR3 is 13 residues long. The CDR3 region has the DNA TGTGCCAGTAGTATATCTGCCCGGACTGAAGCTTTCTTT. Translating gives CASSISARTEAFF.

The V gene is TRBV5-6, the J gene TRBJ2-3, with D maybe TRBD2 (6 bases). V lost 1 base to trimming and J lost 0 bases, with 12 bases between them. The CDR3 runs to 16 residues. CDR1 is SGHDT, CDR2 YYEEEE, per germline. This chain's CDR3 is CASSLNPGTSTDTQYF. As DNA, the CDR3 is TGTGCCAGCAGCTTGAATCCAGGGACTAGCACAGATACGCAGTATTTT.

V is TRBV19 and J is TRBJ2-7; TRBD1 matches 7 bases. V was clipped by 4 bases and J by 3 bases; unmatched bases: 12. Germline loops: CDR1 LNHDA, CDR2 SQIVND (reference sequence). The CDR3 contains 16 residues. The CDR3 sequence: CASSTLFGTVDYEQYF. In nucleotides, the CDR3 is TGTGCCAGTAGTACACTCTTCGGGACAGTAGACTACGAGCAGTACTTC.

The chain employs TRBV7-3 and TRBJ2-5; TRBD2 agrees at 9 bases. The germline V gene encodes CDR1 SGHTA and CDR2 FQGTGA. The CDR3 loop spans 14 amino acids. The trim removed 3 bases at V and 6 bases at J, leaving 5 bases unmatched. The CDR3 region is CASSLEAGGKTQYF. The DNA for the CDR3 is TGTGCCAGCAGCTTGGAAGCGGGGGGAAAGACCCAGTACTTC.

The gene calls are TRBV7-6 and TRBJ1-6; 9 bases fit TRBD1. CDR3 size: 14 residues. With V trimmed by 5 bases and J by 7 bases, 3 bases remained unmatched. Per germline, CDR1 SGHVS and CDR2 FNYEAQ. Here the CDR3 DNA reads TGTGCCAGCAGCCTCGGGACAGGGAATTCACCCCTCCACTTT. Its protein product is CASSLGTGNSPLHF.

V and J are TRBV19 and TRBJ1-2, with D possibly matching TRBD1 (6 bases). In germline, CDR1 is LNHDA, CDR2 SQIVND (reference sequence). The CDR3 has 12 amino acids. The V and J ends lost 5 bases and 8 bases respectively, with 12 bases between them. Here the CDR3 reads CASSLQGGGYTF. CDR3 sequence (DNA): TGTGCCAGTAGTTTACAGGGCGGAGGCTACACCTTC. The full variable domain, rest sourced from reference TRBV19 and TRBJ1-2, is DGGITQSPKYLFRKEGQNVTLSCEQNLNHDAMYWYRQDPGQGLRLIYYSQIVNDFQKGDIAEGYSVSREKKESFPLTVTSAQKNPTAFYLCASSLQGGGYTFGSGTRLTVV.

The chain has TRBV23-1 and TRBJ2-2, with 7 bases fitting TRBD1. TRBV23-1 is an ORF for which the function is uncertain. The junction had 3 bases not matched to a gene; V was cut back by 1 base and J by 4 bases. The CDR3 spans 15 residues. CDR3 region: CASSQLDRATGELFF. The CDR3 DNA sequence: TGCGCCAGCAGTCAATTAGACAGGGCCACCGGGGAGCTGTTTTTT.

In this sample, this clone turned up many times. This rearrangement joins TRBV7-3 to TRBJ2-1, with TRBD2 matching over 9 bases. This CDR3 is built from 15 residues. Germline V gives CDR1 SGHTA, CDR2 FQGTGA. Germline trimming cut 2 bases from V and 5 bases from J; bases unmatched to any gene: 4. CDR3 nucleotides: TGTGCCAGCAGCTTACAGACTAGCGGTGACAATGAGCAGTTCTTC. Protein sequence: CASSLQTSGDNEQFF.

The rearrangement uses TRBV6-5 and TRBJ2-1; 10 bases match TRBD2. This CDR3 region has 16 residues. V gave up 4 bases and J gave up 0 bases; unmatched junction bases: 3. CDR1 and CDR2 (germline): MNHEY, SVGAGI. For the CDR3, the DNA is TGTGCCAGCAGTTCCCCTAGCGGGAGCTCCTACAATGAGCAGTTCTTC. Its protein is CASSSPSGSSYNEQFF.

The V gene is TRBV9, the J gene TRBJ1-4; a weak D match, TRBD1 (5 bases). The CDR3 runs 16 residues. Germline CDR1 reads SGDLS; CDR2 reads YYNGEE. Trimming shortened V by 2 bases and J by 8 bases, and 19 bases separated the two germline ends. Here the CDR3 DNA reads TGTGCCAGCAGCGTCGGGGGAACGGGACCGGAGGAAAAACTGTTTTTT. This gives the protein CASSVGGTGPEEKLFF.

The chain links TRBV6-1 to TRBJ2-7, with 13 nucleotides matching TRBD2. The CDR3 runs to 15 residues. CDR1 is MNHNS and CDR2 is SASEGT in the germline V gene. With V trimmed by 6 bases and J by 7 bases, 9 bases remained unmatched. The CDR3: CASSTTSGRAREQYF. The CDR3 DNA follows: TGTGCCAGCAGCACTACTAGCGGGAGGGCCCGGGAGCAGTACTTC.

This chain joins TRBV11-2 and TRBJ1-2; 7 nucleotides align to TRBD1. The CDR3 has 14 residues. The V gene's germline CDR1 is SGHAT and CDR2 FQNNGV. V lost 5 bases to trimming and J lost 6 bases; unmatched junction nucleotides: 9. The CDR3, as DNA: TGTGCCAGCAGCCCGGGCAGGGGGTACGATGGCTACACCTTC. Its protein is CASSPGRGYDGYTF.

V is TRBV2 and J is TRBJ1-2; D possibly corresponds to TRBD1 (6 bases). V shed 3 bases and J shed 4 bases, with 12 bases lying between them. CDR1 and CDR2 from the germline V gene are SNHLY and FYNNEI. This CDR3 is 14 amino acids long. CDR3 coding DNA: TGTGCCAGCAGTGACAGGGGTACGATCTATGGCTACACCTTC. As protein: CASSDRGTIYGYTF.

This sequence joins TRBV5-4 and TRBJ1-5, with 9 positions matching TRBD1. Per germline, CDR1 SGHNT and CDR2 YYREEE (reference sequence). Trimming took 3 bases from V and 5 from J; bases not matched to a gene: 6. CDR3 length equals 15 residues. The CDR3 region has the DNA TGTGCCAGCAGCTCCGGGACAGGGACTGATCAGCCCCAGCATTTT. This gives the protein CASSSGTGTDQPQHF. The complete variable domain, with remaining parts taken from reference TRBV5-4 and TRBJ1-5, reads ETGVTQSPTHLIKTRGQQVTLRCSSQSGHNTVSWYQQALGQGPQFIFQYYREEENGRGNFPPRFSGLQFPNYSSELNVNALELDDSALYLCASSSGTGTDQPQHFGDGTRLSIL.

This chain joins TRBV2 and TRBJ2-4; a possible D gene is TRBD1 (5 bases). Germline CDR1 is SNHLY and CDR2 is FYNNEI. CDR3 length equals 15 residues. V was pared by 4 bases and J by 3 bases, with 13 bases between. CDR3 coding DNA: TGTGCCAGCAGTGCCCGTGGGGCAGGCAAAAACATTCAGTACTTC. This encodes CASSARGAGKNIQYF.

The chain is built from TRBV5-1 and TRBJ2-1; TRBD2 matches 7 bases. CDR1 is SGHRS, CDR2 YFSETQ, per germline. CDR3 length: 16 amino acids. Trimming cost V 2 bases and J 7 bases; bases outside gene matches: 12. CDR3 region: CASSFASGGSGNEQFF. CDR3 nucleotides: TGCGCCAGCAGCTTCGCCTCGGGCGGGAGTGGTAATGAGCAGTTCTTC.

The CDR3 DNA reads TGCGCCAGCAGCATTTTAGGGGATGGCTACACCTTC. This translates into CASSILGDGYTF. The V gene is TRBV5-1, the J gene TRBJ1-2, with D possibly TRBD1 on 5 matching bases. V lost 4 bases and J lost 6, with 10 bases in between. This CDR3 comprises 12 residues. Germline CDR1 reads SGHRS; CDR2 reads YFSETQ.

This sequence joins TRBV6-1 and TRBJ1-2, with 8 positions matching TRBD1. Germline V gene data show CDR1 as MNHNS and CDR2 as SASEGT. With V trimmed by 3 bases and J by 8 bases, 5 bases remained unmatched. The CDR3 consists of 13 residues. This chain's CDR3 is CASSEDRAEGYTF. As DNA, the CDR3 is TGTGCCAGCAGTGAGGACAGGGCGGAGGGCTACACCTTC.

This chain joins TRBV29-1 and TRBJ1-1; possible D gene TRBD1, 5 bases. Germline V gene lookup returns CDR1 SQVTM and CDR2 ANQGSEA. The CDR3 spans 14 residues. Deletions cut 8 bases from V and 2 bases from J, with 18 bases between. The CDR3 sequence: CSTQKGAENTEAFF. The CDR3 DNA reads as TGCAGCACCCAAAAAGGGGCAGAAAACACTGAAGCTTTCTTT. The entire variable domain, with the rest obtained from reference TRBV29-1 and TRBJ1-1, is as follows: SAVISQKPSRDICQRGTSLTIQCQVDSQVTMMFWYRQQPGQSLTLIATANQGSEATYESGFVIDKFPISRPNLTFSTLTVSNMSPEDSSIYLCSTQKGAENTEAFFGQGTRLTVV.

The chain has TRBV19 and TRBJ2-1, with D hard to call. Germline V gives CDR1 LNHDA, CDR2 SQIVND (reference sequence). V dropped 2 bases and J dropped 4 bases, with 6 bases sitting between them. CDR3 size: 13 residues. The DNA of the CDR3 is TGTGCCAGTAGTATACATCAGTACAATGAGCAGTTCTTC. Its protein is CASSIHQYNEQFF.